A selection of T cell receptor beta chains follows, all from one sample in a study of cytomegalovirus exposure and HLA in healthy donors. TCRdb keeps only in-frame clones here, not all; method: immunoSEQ multiplex PCR. The table has a few hundred thousand clones, about 89% seen once. Sample: PBMCs. The receptor set was obtained from a woman between 18 and 29 years old in good health and CMV-seronegative. Both conserved end residues are part of each CDR3. The D gene is left open where the match is weak. The listing skips clone size in some rows; elsewhere it reads once, few, many or a size class.

j_call | cdr3_length | clone_size | v_call | d_call | cdr3_aa | cdr3_nt
TRBJ2-7 | 14 | . | TRBV7-9 | TRBD1 | CASSLGQGVDEQYF | TGTGCCAGCAGCTTAGGACAGGGGGTCGACGAGCAGTACTTC
TRBJ1-1 | 14 | . | TRBV9 | . | CASNPTGASSEAFF | TGTGCCAGCAACCCCACCGGTGCTAGTTCTGAAGCTTTCTTT
TRBJ1-3 | 15 | . | TRBV5-6 | . | CASSFLRSSGNTIYF | TGTGCCAGCAGCTTCCTCAGAAGCTCTGGAAACACCATATATTTT
TRBJ1-2 | 11 | . | TRBV29-1 | . | CSVYAGGGYTF | TGCAGCGTTTACGCGGGGGGTGGCTACACCTTC
TRBJ2-7 | 14 | . | TRBV5-1 | TRBD1 | CASYPGTVVYEQYF | TGCGCCAGCTACCCCGGGACAGTCGTCTACGAGCAGTACTTC
TRBJ1-5 | 15 | . | TRBV6-6 | TRBD1 | CASTKQGYSNQPQHF | TGTGCCAGCACGAAACAGGGGTATAGCAATCAGCCCCAGCATTTT
TRBJ2-5 | 16 | once | TRBV19 | TRBD2 | CASSIGLAGFQETQYF | TGTGCCAGTAGTATTGGACTAGCGGGGTTCCAAGAGACCCAGTACTTC
TRBJ2-7 | 14 | . | TRBV7-2 | TRBD1 | CASSSDRDSYEQYF | TGTGCCAGCAGCTCGGACAGGGATAGTTACGAGCAGTACTTC
TRBJ2-3 | 15 | few | TRBV15 | TRBD1 | CATSRDDRGPDTQYF | TGTGCCACCAGCAGAGACGACAGGGGTCCAGATACGCAGTATTTT
TRBJ2-1 | 15 | . | TRBV12-5 | TRBD2 | CASGLASGGNNEQFF | TGTGCTAGTGGTTTGGCTAGCGGGGGAAACAATGAGCAGTTCTTC
TRBJ1-3 | 16 | . | TRBV18 | . | CASSPAVSVTGNTIYF | TGTGCCAGCTCACCGGCCGTTTCTGTAACTGGAAACACCATATATTTT
TRBJ1-2 | 15 | . | TRBV6-5 | . | CASSYSMEGSYDYTF | TGTGCCAGCAGTTACTCGATGGAGGGAAGTTATGACTACACCTTC
TRBJ2-1 | 14 | few | TRBV6-6 | . | CASSLSGVDNEQFF | TGTGCCAGCTCCCTCTCGGGGGTTGACAATGAGCAGTTCTTC
TRBJ1-5 | 15 | . | TRBV7-2 | TRBD1 | CASSSETGRKQPQHF | TGTGCCAGCAGCTCGGAGACAGGGAGGAAACAGCCCCAGCATTTT
TRBJ1-2 | 13 | . | TRBV7-2 | . | CASSLAGDYGYTF | TGTGCCAGCAGCTTGGCAGGGGACTATGGCTACACCTTC
TRBJ1-4 | 14 | . | TRBV4-2 | TRBD1 | CASSKTAGGEKLFF | TGTGCCAGCTCTAAAACGGCAGGGGGTGAAAAACTGTTTTTT
TRBJ2-7 | 17 | . | TRBV5-8 | TRBD2 | CASRSPPGLAGSYEQYF | TGTGCCAGCAGATCGCCTCCGGGACTAGCGGGGTCCTACGAGCAGTACTTC
TRBJ2-3 | 15 | . | TRBV7-3 | TRBD2 | CASSLSSGRTYTQYF | TGTGCCAGCAGCTTATCCAGCGGGAGGACTTATACGCAGTATTTT
TRBJ2-7 | 16 | . | TRBV13 | TRBD2 | CASTQTGLAGSYEQYF | TGTGCCAGCACACAAACTGGACTAGCGGGTTCCTACGAGCAGTACTTC
TRBJ2-7 | 11 | . | TRBV20-1 | . | CSARLQAEQYF | TGCAGTGCGCGACTCCAAGCCGAGCAGTACTTC
TRBJ2-1 | 12 | . | TRBV4-3 | . | CASSHIRGEQFF | TGCGCCAGCAGCCACATCCGGGGTGAGCAGTTCTTC
TRBJ2-3 | 16 | once | TRBV9 | TRBD2 | CASSGLAGGPMDTQYF | TGTGCCAGCAGCGGACTAGCGGGGGGGCCTATGGATACGCAGTATTTT
TRBJ1-3 | 15 | . | TRBV7-9 | . | CSSSFYSNSGNTIYF | TGTTCCAGCAGCTTTTACTCAAACTCTGGAAACACCATATATTTT
TRBJ1-2 | 16 | . | TRBV7-9 | . | CASSNSPGKLNYGYTF | TGTGCCAGCAGCAACAGCCCAGGGAAACTAAACTATGGCTACACCTTC
TRBJ1-1 | 14 | . | TRBV5-4 | . | CASSWRGVNTEAFF | TGTGCCAGCAGCTGGAGGGGTGTGAACACTGAAGCTTTCTTT
TRBJ2-7 | 16 | . | TRBV7-9 | TRBD1 | CASSPGTGGGFNEQYF | TGTGCCAGCAGCCCCGGGACAGGGGGCGGTTTCAACGAGCAGTACTTC
TRBJ2-6 | 16 | . | TRBV12-2 | . | CASRLAEFSGANVLTF | TGTGCAAGTCGCTTAGCGGAGTTCTCTGGGGCCAACGTCCTGACTTTC
TRBJ2-7 | 15 | . | TRBV27 | . | CASSDLGADSYEQYF | TGTGCCAGCAGCGACCTGGGAGCAGATTCCTACGAGCAGTACTTC
TRBJ2-1 | 17 | . | TRBV7-9 | TRBD2 | CASSKTSGRTFSNEQFF | TGTGCCAGCAGCAAGACTAGCGGGAGGACCTTTTCGAATGAGCAGTTCTTC
TRBJ1-2 | 13 | . | TRBV5-1 | . | CASSLGQGNGYTF | TGCGCCAGCAGCTTGGGGCAGGGAAATGGCTACACCTTC
TRBJ1-1 | 14 | . | TRBV19 | . | CASREGRGNTEAFF | TGTGCCAGTAGGGAGGGACGGGGGAACACTGAAGCTTTCTTT
TRBJ1-3 | 15 | . | TRBV5-4 | . | CASSPGTPSGNTIYF | TGTGCCAGCAGCCCCGGGACACCCTCTGGAAACACCATATATTTT
TRBJ2-3 | 15 | . | TRBV18 | . | CASSPPSSGLDTQYF | TGTGCCAGCTCACCCCCTTCGTCAGGGCTTGATACGCAGTATTTT
TRBJ2-1 | 12 | . | TRBV4-1 | TRBD2 | CASSQALAAPFF | TGCGCCAGCAGCCAAGCGCTAGCGGCTCCGTTCTTC
TRBJ1-2 | 14 | . | TRBV27 | TRBD1 | CASSLTGGLHGYTF | TGTGCCAGCAGTTTAACAGGGGGCCTCCATGGCTACACCTTC
TRBJ2-1 | 15 | . | TRBV7-2 | . | CASSYRGGPYNEQFF | TGTGCCAGCAGCTACAGGGGGGGCCCCTACAATGAGCAGTTCTTC
TRBJ2-3 | 13 | . | TRBV6-5 | . | CASSTGFVDTQYF | TGTGCCAGCAGCACAGGGTTCGTAGATACGCAGTATTTT
TRBJ2-7 | 13 | . | TRBV6-5 | . | CASTKKQGYEQYF | TGTGCCAGCACCAAAAAACAGGGCTACGAGCAGTACTTC
TRBJ2-3 | 15 | once | TRBV7-2 | TRBD1 | CASSRQGYGTDTQYF | TGTGCCAGCAGCCGACAGGGGTATGGCACAGATACGCAGTATTTT
TRBJ1-2 | 14 | . | TRBV18 | . | CASSPEGDTYGYTF | TGTGCCAGCTCACCAGAGGGGGACACCTATGGCTACACCTTC
TRBJ2-7 | 14 | . | TRBV13 | TRBD2 | CASSPPGGAYEQYF | TGTGCCAGCAGCCCGCCCGGGGGGGCCTACGAGCAGTACTTC
TRBJ2-7 | 13 | . | TRBV25-1 | TRBD1 | CASSRDSPYEQYF | TGTGCCAGCAGCCGGGACAGTCCCTACGAGCAGTACTTC
TRBJ1-2 | 15 | . | TRBV14 | TRBD1 | CASSQLSRQGYGYTF | TGTGCCAGCAGCCAACTTAGCCGACAGGGCTATGGCTACACCTTC
TRBJ2-7 | 14 | . | TRBV6-1 | . | CASRGGARLYEQYF | TGTGCCAGCAGGGGGGGGGCCCGCCTCTACGAGCAGTACTTC
TRBJ1-2 | 15 | . | TRBV7-2 | TRBD1 | CASSLAMDREDGYTF | TGTGCCAGCAGCTTAGCAATGGACAGGGAGGATGGCTACACCTTC
TRBJ1-1 | 17 | . | TRBV5-1 | TRBD1 | CASSEGQGRRLNTEAFF | TGCGCCAGCAGCGAGGGACAGGGGCGCCGATTGAATACTGAAGCTTTCTTT
TRBJ2-7 | 13 | . | TRBV7-9 | . | CASSLVGVGEQYF | TGTGCCAGCAGCTTAGTAGGGGTGGGCGAGCAGTACTTC
TRBJ2-2 | 16 | . | TRBV30 | TRBD1 | CAWRWDRGRTTGELFF | TGTGCCTGGAGGTGGGACAGGGGGCGTACCACCGGGGAGCTGTTTTTT
TRBJ1-2 | 13 | . | TRBV9 | . | CASNTEGSYGYTF | TGTGCCAGCAACACCGAAGGGAGCTATGGCTACACCTTC
TRBJ2-7 | 15 | . | TRBV9 | . | CASSVGSPGAYEQYF | TGTGCCAGCAGCGTAGGAAGCCCCGGGGCCTACGAGCAGTACTTC